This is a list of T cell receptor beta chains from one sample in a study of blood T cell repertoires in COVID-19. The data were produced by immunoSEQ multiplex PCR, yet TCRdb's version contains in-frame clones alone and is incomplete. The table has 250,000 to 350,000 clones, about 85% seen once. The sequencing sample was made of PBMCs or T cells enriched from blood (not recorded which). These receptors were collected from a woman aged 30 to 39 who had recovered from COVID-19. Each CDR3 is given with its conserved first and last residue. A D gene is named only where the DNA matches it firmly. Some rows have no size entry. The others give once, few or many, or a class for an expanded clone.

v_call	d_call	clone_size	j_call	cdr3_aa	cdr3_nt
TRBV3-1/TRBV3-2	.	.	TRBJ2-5	CASSPRAETQYF	TGTGCCAGCAGCCCTAGAGCAGAGACCCAGTACTTC
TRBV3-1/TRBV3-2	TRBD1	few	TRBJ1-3	CASSQERTGGAGNTIYF	TGTGCCAGCAGCCAAGAACGGACAGGGGGTGCTGGAAACACCATATATTTT
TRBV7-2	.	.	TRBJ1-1	CASSLEGHKNTEAFF	TGTGCCAGCAGCTTAGAGGGACATAAGAACACTGAAGCTTTCTTT
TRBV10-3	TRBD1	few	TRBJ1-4	CAISGTGGQLFF	TGTGCCATCAGTGGGACAGGGGGCCAACTGTTTTTT
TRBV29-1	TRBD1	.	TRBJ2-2	CSVESLPGQGFSGELFF	TGCAGCGTTGAATCCCTCCCGGGACAGGGTTTCTCCGGGGAGCTGTTTTTT
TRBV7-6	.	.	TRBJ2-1	CASSTHARGWGGLNEQFF	TGTGCCAGCAGCACTCACGCGAGAGGTTGGGGGGGGCTCAATGAGCAGTTCTTC
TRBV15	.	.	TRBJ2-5	CATSRRQVGQETQYF	TGTGCCACCAGCAGAAGACAGGTGGGCCAAGAGACCCAGTACTTC
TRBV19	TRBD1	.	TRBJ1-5	CASSIGGQGANQPQHF	TGTGCCAGTAGTATAGGGGGACAGGGGGCCAATCAGCCCCAGCATTTT
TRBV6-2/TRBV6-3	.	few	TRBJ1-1	CASSYSSATFRTGTEAFF	TGTGCCAGCAGTTACTCGTCAGCCACGTTCAGGACGGGGACTGAAGCTTTCTTT
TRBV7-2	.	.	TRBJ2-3	CASSLDGTETDTQYF	TGTGCCAGCAGCTTAGATGGTACAGAAACAGATACGCAGTATTTT
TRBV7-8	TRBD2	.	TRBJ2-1	CASSRTSGGYNEQFF	TGTGCCAGCAGCCGGACTAGCGGGGGCTACAATGAGCAGTTCTTC